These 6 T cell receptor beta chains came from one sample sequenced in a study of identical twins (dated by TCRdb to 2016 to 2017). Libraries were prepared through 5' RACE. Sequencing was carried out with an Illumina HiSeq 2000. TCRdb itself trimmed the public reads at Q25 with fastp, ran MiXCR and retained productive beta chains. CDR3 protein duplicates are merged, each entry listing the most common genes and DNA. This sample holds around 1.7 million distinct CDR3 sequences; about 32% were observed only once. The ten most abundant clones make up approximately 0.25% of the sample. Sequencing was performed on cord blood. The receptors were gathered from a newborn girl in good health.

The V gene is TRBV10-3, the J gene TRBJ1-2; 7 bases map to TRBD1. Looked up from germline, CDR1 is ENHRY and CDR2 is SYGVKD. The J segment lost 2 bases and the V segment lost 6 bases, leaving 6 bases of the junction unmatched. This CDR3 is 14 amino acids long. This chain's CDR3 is CAIRGQPENYGYTF. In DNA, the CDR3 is TGTGCCATCAGGGGACAGCCCGAGAACTATGGCTACACCTTC.

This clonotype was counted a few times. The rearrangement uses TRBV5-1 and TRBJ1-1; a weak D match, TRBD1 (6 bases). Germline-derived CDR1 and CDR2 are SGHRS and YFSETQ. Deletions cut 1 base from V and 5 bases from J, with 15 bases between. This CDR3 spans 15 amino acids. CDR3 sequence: CASSLRTGQKTEAFF. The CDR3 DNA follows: TGCGCCAGCAGCTTGCGAACAGGACAGAAGACTGAAGCTTTCTTT.

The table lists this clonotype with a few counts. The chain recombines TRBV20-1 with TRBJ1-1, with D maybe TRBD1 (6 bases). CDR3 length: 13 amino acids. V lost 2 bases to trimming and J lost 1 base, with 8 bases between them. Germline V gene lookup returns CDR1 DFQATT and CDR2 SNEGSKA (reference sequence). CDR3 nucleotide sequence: TGCAGTGCTAGACAGGGGCGGAACACTGAAGCTTTCTTT. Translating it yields CSARQGRNTEAFF.

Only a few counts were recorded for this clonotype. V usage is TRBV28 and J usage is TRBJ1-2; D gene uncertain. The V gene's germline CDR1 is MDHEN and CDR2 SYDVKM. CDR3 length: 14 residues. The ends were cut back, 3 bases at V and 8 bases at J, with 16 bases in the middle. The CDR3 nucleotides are TGTGCCAGCAGTTTTCCCGGAAAGGGCTACGGCTACACCTTC. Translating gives CASSFPGKGYGYTF.

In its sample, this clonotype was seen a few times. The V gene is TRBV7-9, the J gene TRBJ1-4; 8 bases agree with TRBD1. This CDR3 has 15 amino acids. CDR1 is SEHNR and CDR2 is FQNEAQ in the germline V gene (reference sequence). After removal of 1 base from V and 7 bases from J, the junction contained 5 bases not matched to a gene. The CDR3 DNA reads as TGTGCCAGCAGCTTAGGACAGGGGCTAGCTGAAAAACTGTTTTTT. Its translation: CASSLGQGLAEKLFF.

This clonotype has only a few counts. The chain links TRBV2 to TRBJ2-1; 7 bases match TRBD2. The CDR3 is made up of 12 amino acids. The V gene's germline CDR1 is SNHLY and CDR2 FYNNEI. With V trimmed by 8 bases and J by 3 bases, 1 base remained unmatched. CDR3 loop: CASGGDYNEQFF. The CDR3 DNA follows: TGTGCCAGCGGGGGGGACTACAATGAGCAGTTCTTC.